A selection of T cell receptor beta chains follows, all from one sample in a study of identical twins. TCRdb re-called the 5' RACE reads through MiXCR, storing one row per CDR3 protein. The data hold about 810,000 distinct CDR3 sequences, with roughly an eighth observed a single time. In addition, the sample was reused for a study of yellow fever vaccine responses in identical twins.

Sequencing input: PBMCs. All receptors come from a young woman in good health. The CDR3 runs from the conserved cysteine through the conserved F or W. The listing skips clone size in some rows; elsewhere it reads once, few, many or a size class.

TRBJ1-1,NA,TRBV10-3,CAISESGRSNTEAFF
TRBJ2-6,NA,TRBV12-3/TRBV12-4,CASSLGSGGANVLTF
TRBJ2-1,NA,TRBV7-2,CASSFGQGDHEQFF
TRBJ2-3,few,TRBV5-1,CASSPGDAQKSTDTQYF
TRBJ2-1,few,TRBV24-1,CATSPGSGIYNEQFF
TRBJ2-1,few,TRBV27,CASSLFRDSYNEQFF
TRBJ1-4,few,TRBV12-3/TRBV12-4,CASSLGVSGEKLFF
TRBJ2-1,NA,TRBV6-5,CASSYSIGQRYNEQFF
TRBJ1-4,few,TRBV25-1,CASSVLRTDQNEKLFF
TRBJ2-7,NA,TRBV20-1,CSASKGDIHEQYF
TRBJ2-7,few,TRBV28,CASSFLFRQDAYEQYF
TRBJ2-2,few,TRBV5-5,CASSLLRAGPTGELFF
TRBJ2-1,NA,TRBV25-1,CASSDWVNEQFF
TRBJ2-7,NA,TRBV29-1,CSVDRGEGYEQYF
TRBJ2-7,few,TRBV6-6,CASSYAGQDEQYF
TRBJ2-2,NA,TRBV20-1,CSAAGQGSGELFF
TRBJ2-1,many,TRBV6-5,CASSYVRGGSYNEQFF
TRBJ2-5,NA,TRBV6-1,CASKGLAGGRETQYF
TRBJ1-1,NA,TRBV10-3,CAISPGKWNTEAFF
TRBJ2-5,few,TRBV19,CASSKVKQETQYF
TRBJ2-2,NA,TRBV10-1,CASSDSGTTSTGELFF
TRBJ2-3,NA,TRBV5-1,CASRPTGFGTDTQYF
TRBJ2-2,few,TRBV27,CASSPRDFNTGELFF
TRBJ1-1,NA,TRBV7-2,CASSSQQGTEAFF
TRBJ2-3,few,TRBV7-6,CASSSSAPGGRNHPDTQYF
TRBJ1-6,many,TRBV20-1,CSATKTVISYNSPLHF
TRBJ2-1,NA,TRBV28,CASSLFQGNNEQFF
TRBJ2-3,NA,TRBV29-1,CSVESPPGLAGVRDTQYF
TRBJ2-7,NA,TRBV20-1,CSATRSLRDSSYEQYF
TRBJ2-1,few,TRBV6-1,CANRGAGNEQFF
TRBJ2-5,many,TRBV3-1,CASSQPEIVGETQYF
TRBJ2-5,few,TRBV5-1,CASRNARQGKGTQYF
TRBJ1-1,NA,TRBV29-1,CSVVGDRGVTEAFF
TRBJ2-1,many,TRBV11-2,CASSTTLGSLDNEQFF
TRBJ2-7,many,TRBV5-1,CASSLEGKFYEQYF
TRBJ2-1,NA,TRBV12-3/TRBV12-4,CASIPGLAGEGYNEQFF
TRBJ2-5,few,TRBV9,CASSVGGTEETQYF
TRBJ2-7,NA,TRBV5-1,CASTPSGSFHEQYF
TRBJ2-5,few,TRBV20-1,CSALRARLDQETQYF
TRBJ1-5,NA,TRBV4-1,CASSQLTGYYSNQPQHF
TRBJ2-1,NA,TRBV7-8,CASSPHRNPGFNEQFF
TRBJ2-7,NA,TRBV28,CASSRDRVRLYEQYF
TRBJ2-7,few,TRBV5-1,CASSKGLADPWVEQYF